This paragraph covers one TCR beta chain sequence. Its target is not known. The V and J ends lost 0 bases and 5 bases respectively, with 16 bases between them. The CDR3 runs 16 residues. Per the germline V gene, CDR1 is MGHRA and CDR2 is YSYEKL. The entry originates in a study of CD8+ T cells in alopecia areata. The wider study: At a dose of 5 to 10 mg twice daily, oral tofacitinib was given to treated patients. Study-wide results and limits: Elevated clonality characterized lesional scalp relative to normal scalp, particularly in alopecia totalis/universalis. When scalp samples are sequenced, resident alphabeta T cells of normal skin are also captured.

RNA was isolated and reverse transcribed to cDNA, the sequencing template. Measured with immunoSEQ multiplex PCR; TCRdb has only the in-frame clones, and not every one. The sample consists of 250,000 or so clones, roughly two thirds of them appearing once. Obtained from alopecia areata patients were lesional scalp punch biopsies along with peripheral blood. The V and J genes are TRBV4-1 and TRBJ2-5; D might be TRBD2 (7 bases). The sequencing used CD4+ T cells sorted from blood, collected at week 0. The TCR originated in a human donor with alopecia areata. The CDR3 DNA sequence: TGCGCCAGCAGCCAAGATGGGGGGGCCGGGGCCGAGACCCAGTACTTC. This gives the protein CASSQDGGAGAETQYF.